The next 27 T cell receptor beta chains were all read from a single sample in a study of blood T cell repertoires in COVID-19. Produced via immunoSEQ multiplex PCR; TCRdb's table is partial and in-frame only. The data contain fewer than 80,000 clones, roughly four fifths of them singletons. The sequencing input was peripheral blood. All receptors derive from a woman aged 80 or over with acute or convalescent COVID-19.

This clone was observed a single time. This chain links TRBV19 with TRBJ1-6; D perhaps matches TRBD1 (5 bases). CDR1 is LNHDA, CDR2 SQIVND, per germline (reference sequence). This CDR3 has 14 residues. V was shortened by 4 bases and J by 5 bases, with 9 bases between the two germline ends. CDR3 sequence reads: CASSTGGNNSPLHF. In DNA form, the CDR3 reads TGTGCCAGTAGTACGGGGGGAAATAATTCACCCCTCCACTTT.

This clone was picked up a small number of times. The gene calls are TRBV6-1 and TRBJ1-1; 7 bases match TRBD1. Germline V lookup: CDR1 MNHNS, CDR2 SASEGT. Germline trimming cut 2 bases from V and 0 bases from J; bases unmatched to any gene: 6. This CDR3 is built from 16 residues. Written as DNA, the CDR3 is TGTGCCAGCAGTGAAATGGCAGGGGGGTTGAACACTGAAGCTTTCTTT. It codes for CASSEMAGGLNTEAFF.

The J gene is TRBJ2-2, the V gene TRBV6-4, with TRBD1 identical over 8 bases. The ends lost 8 bases at V and 7 bases at J; junction bases unmatched: 12. There are 15 residues in the CDR3. Germline V gene sequence: CDR1 MRHNA, CDR2 SNTAGT. CDR3 nucleotides: TGTGCCAGCCGCTATGGACAGGGTAAAGGCGGGGAGCTGTTTTTT. Protein: CASRYGQGKGGELFF.

The rearrangement uses TRBV6-5 and TRBJ1-2; 8 bases align to TRBD1. The CDR3 has 13 amino acids. The V gene's germline CDR1 is MNHEY and CDR2 SVGAGI. J was trimmed by 6 bases and V by 6 bases; bases with no gene match: 6. CDR3 sequence: CASSPRQGNGYTF. CDR3 nucleotide sequence: TGTGCCAGCAGCCCCCGACAGGGGAATGGCTACACCTTC.

The V call is TRBV18, the J call TRBJ2-7, with 12 positions matching TRBD1. This CDR3 is 17 amino acids long. Germline V CDR1 and CDR2: KGHSH, LQKENI. With V trimmed by 0 bases and J by 5 bases, 8 bases remained unmatched. The CDR3 nucleotides are TGTGCCAGCTCACCACCGTCCTATGGGACAGGGGGCAACGAGCAGTACTTC. Amino acids: CASSPPSYGTGGNEQYF.

The chain links TRBV19 to TRBJ2-1; TRBD1 matches at 8 bases. Trimming removed 3 bases from V and 7 bases from J; junction bases left unmatched: 11. The CDR3 has 16 amino acids. CDR1 and CDR2 (germline): LNHDA, SQIVND (reference sequence). CDR3 amino acids: CASSIPGGDLKNEQFF. CDR3 sequence (DNA): TGTGCCAGTAGTATCCCAGGGGGCGACCTCAAGAATGAGCAGTTCTTC.

This CDR3 is CASSLGRRANYGYTF. CDR3 DNA sequence: TGTGCCAGCAGCTTAGGAAGGAGAGCTAACTATGGCTACACCTTC. The V gene is TRBV7-8, the J gene TRBJ1-2; D uncertain. V lost 1 base and J 0 bases, leaving 9 bases between the germline ends. The CDR3 sequence is 15 residues long. Germline CDR1 reads SGHVS; CDR2 reads FQNEAQ.

J is TRBJ1-5 and V is TRBV5-6; TRBD1 matches at 9 bases. CDR3 length equals 15 residues. V was clipped by 4 bases and J by 7 bases; unmatched bases: 9. Germline V lookup: CDR1 SGHDT, CDR2 YYEEEE. The CDR3 is CASSEGQGVGQPQHF. The CDR3 DNA sequence: TGTGCCAGCAGCGAGGGACAGGGAGTGGGCCAGCCCCAGCATTTT.

V gene TRBV7-8 combines with J gene TRBJ2-7; 7 bases fit TRBD1. Germline-derived CDR1 and CDR2 are SGHVS and FQNEAQ. The V segment lost 3 bases and the J segment 0 bases; nucleotides outside the gene matches: 5. The CDR3 is made up of 15 amino acids. The CDR3 reads CASSLEQGHSYEQYF. The CDR3 DNA reads as TGTGCCAGCAGCTTGGAACAGGGGCACTCCTACGAGCAGTACTTC.

The chain recombines TRBV5-6 with TRBJ2-2, with 7 bases matching TRBD1. The germline gives CDR1 SGHDT, CDR2 YYEEEE. The CDR3 consists of 16 residues. The V segment lost 3 bases and the J segment 2 bases; nucleotides outside the gene matches: 7. The CDR3 loop is CASSYLGTANTGELFF. The CDR3 DNA is TGTGCCAGCAGCTACTTAGGGACAGCCAACACCGGGGAGCTGTTTTTT.

The CDR3 sequence is CASSYHERQGTYEQYF. The CDR3 bases are TGTGCCAGCAGTTACCACGAGAGACAGGGGACCTACGAGCAGTACTTC. J is TRBJ2-7 and V is TRBV6-5; 8 bases line up with TRBD1. In germline, CDR1 is MNHEY, CDR2 SVGAGI. After removal of 2 bases from V and 2 bases from J, the junction contained 8 bases not matched to a gene. The CDR3 runs to 16 residues.

As regards this clone: As the CDR3 is not closed by the conserved phenylalanine or tryptophan, this likely results from a read error. No DNA is shown, since the ends of the CDR3 on it are uncertain; the CDR3 is the one TCRdb lists. The chain links TRBV3-1 (or the pseudogene TRBV3-2) to TRBJ1-1; TRBD1 was called by the table and not checked on the DNA. CDR1 is LGHDT and CDR2 is YNNKEL in the germline V gene (reference sequence). Ends included, the CDR3 has 12 residues. CDR3 protein: CASSQGATASRT.

A single count supports this clone. The V gene is TRBV9, the J gene TRBJ1-1, with D maybe TRBD1 (5 bases). Germline-derived CDR1 and CDR2 are SGDLS and YYNGEE. CDR3 length: 16 residues. V was shortened by 0 bases and J by 1 base, with 13 bases between the two germline ends. The CDR3 coding sequence is TGTGCCAGCAGCGTAGGGCAGGGCGGGGGGAACACTGAAGCTTTCTTT. Translating gives CASSVGQGGGNTEAFF. The full variable domain, its missing parts supplied by reference TRBV9 and TRBJ1-1, is DSGVTQTPKHLITATGQRVTLRCSPRSGDLSVYWYQQSLDQGLQFLIQYYNGEERAKGNILERFSAQQFPDLHSELNLSSLELGDSALYFCASSVGQGGGNTEAFFGQGTRLTVV.

This rearrangement joins TRBV5-1 to TRBJ1-1, with 7 bases fitting TRBD1. The CDR3 consists of 14 residues. With V trimmed by 9 bases and J by 0 bases, 8 bases remained unmatched. Germline V lookup: CDR1 SGHRS, CDR2 YFSETQ. CDR3 coding DNA: TGCGCCACTACGCAGGGGGGCTTGAACACTGAAGCTTTCTTT. It translates to CATTQGGLNTEAFF.

The chain is built from TRBV6-5 and TRBJ1-2, with D perhaps matching TRBD1 (6 bases). The CDR3 covers 13 residues. Germline lookup yields CDR1 MNHEY and CDR2 SVGAGI. V lost 4 bases to trimming and J lost 6 bases, with 12 bases between them. As DNA, the CDR3 is TGTGCCAGCAGTTGGACAGCTAGTCATGGCTACACCTTC. Protein product: CASSWTASHGYTF.

V usage is TRBV6-5 and J usage is TRBJ1-5, with 9 bases matching TRBD1. J was trimmed by 6 bases and V by 8 bases; bases with no gene match: 5. CDR1 MNHEY and CDR2 SVGAGI come from the germline V gene. There are 13 residues in the CDR3. CDR3 in amino acids: CASGGQGFQPQHF. CDR3 DNA sequence: TGTGCCAGCGGGGGACAGGGATTTCAGCCCCAGCATTTT.

J is TRBJ2-5 and V is TRBV7-3; TRBD1 agrees at 8 bases. The trim removed 5 bases at V and 5 bases at J, leaving 4 bases unmatched. This CDR3 comprises 13 residues. Germline values: CDR1 SGHTA, CDR2 FQGTGA. CDR3 bases: TGTGCCAGCAGCCGCGACAGGGGTGAGACCCAGTACTTC. Its protein is CASSRDRGETQYF. The entire variable domain, with the rest obtained from reference TRBV7-3 and TRBJ2-5, is as follows: GAGVSQTPSNKVTEKGKYVELRCDPISGHTALYWYRQSLGQGPEFLIYFQGTGAADDSGLPNDRFFAVRPEGSVSTLKIQRTERGDSAVYLCASSRDRGETQYFGPGTRLLVL.

This sequence joins TRBV6-1 and TRBJ1-1; D is undetermined. The germline V gene encodes CDR1 MNHNS and CDR2 SASEGT. V was clipped by 2 bases and J by 3 bases, with 13 bases between them. The CDR3 spans 15 residues. CDR3 residues: CASSEMVSTYTEAFF. The CDR3, as DNA: TGTGCCAGCAGTGAAATGGTCTCTACTTACACTGAAGCTTTCTTT.

The rearrangement joins TRBV5-1 to TRBJ1-2; TRBD1 aligns across 7 bases. Germline CDR1 reads SGHRS; CDR2 reads YFSETQ. The V gene end was trimmed by 4 bases and the J gene end by 2 bases; junction bases not matched to a gene: 5. The CDR3 totals 14 residues. CDR3 loop: CASSIGDRNYGYTF. In DNA form, the CDR3 reads TGCGCCAGCAGCATTGGGGACAGAAACTATGGCTACACCTTC.

The chain employs TRBV28 and TRBJ2-3; 13 bases are a match to TRBD2. V trimming: 7 bases; J trimming: 5 bases; junction bases outside the gene matches: 9. From germline, CDR1 is MDHEN and CDR2 SYDVKM. This CDR3 is 16 amino acids long. This chain's CDR3 is CASNTGTSGVGDTQYF. The CDR3, as DNA: TGTGCCAGCAACACCGGGACTAGCGGGGTAGGAGATACGCAGTATTTT.

This clone was detected only a few times. The chain has TRBV15 and TRBJ2-2; D gene unclear. CDR3 length: 13 residues. V lost 4 bases to trimming and J lost 6 bases, with 9 bases between them. In germline, CDR1 is LNHNV, CDR2 YYDKDF (reference sequence). CDR3 nucleotide sequence: TGTGCCACCAGCATCCTCGCGGCCGGGGAGCTGTTTTTT. This translates into CATSILAAGELFF.

V and J are TRBV30 and TRBJ1-2; the match to TRBD1 covers 9 bases. This CDR3 spans 13 amino acids. The germline V gene has CDR1 GTSNPN and CDR2 SVGIG (reference sequence). J lost 10 bases, V lost 0 bases, and 6 bases had no gene match. The CDR3 sequence: CAWSVRGQGVYTF. CDR3 coding DNA: TGTGCCTGGAGTGTCCGGGGACAGGGTGTCTACACCTTC.

This sequence joins TRBV7-8 and TRBJ1-1; maybe TRBD1 (5 bases). This CDR3 has 15 amino acids. With 2 bases removed from V and 4 bases from J, the gap between germline ends came to 14 bases. Looked up from germline, CDR1 is SGHVS and CDR2 is FQNEAQ. The CDR3 region has the DNA TGTGCCAGCAGCTTATCCTCAGGGCAATTCACTGAAGCTTTCTTT. It codes for CASSLSSGQFTEAFF.

J is TRBJ2-7 and V is TRBV5-1; D gene uncertain. This CDR3 is built from 14 residues. Trimming cost V 3 bases and J 3 bases, with 13 bases left between them. The germline gives CDR1 SGHRS, CDR2 YFSETQ. The CDR3 region is CASSSIRQGYEQYF. CDR3 coding DNA: TGCGCCAGCAGCTCTATTCGACAAGGCTACGAGCAGTACTTC.

The chain carries TRBV19 and TRBJ1-2, with D unclear. The germline gives CDR1 LNHDA, CDR2 SQIVND (reference sequence). Trimming removed 5 bases from V and 2 bases from J, with 9 bases in between. The CDR3 covers 13 residues. CDR3 region: CASSPIANYGYTF. The CDR3 bases are TGTGCCAGTAGTCCGATCGCGAACTATGGCTACACCTTC.

The chain couples TRBV6-1 to TRBJ2-5; the D gene is possibly TRBD2 (5 bases). The CDR3 is 18 residues long. Deletions cut 4 bases from V and 1 base from J, with 22 bases between. Germline V gene lookup returns CDR1 MNHNS and CDR2 SASEGT. The CDR3 region is CASSGVTFGKRRQETQYF. CDR3 in DNA: TGTGCCAGCAGTGGGGTCACGTTCGGTAAGCGGCGCCAAGAGACCCAGTACTTC.

DNA for the CDR3: TGTGCCAGCAGCTTAGGGCGGTGGGGGGACAGAGCGAACACCGGGGAGCTGTTTTTT. It translates to CASSLGRWGDRANTGELFF. The rearrangement links TRBV7-2 to TRBJ2-2; D is possibly TRBD1 (7 bases). With 1 base removed from V and 0 bases from J, the gap between germline ends came to 18 bases. Per germline, CDR1 SGHTA and CDR2 FQGNSA. The CDR3 has 19 amino acids.